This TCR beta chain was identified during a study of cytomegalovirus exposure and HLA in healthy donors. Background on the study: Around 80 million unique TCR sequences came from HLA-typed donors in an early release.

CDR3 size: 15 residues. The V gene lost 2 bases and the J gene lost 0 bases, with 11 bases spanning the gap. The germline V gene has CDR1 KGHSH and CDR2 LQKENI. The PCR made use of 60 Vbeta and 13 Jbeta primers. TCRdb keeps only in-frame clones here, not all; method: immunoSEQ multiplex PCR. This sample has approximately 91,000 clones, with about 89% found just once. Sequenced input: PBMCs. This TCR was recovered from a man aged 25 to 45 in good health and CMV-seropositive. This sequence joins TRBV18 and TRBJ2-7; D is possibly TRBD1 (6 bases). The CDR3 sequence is CASSPRGTFSYEQYF. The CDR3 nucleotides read TGTGCCAGCTCACCAAGGGGGACCTTCTCCTACGAGCAGTACTTC.